The source of this TCR beta chain is a study of T cell responses to AZD1222 COVID-19 vaccine. Study results and caveats: Sampling that yielded the repertoires occurred only after the peak T cell response. Reportedly, nearly half of unique spike TCRs recognized epitopes outside B.1.351/B.1.1.7 mutations.

On this clone: Its antigen is not identified.

The method was immunoSEQ multiplex PCR; TCRdb's version includes in-frame clones alone and lacks a portion of them. The data show roughly 84,000 clones, 70% to 90% seen once. Sequences were derived from peripheral blood, sampled 28 days after the second AZD1222 dose. The receptor was isolated from an adult who received the AZD1222 COVID-19 vaccine.

CDR3 in DNA: TGCGCCAGCAGCTTGGTTACTAGCGGGAGTGCCAATGAGCAGTTCTTC. This gives the protein CASSLVTSGSANEQFF. The rearrangement uses TRBV5-1 and TRBJ2-1; 11 bases are a match to TRBD2. Germline V gives CDR1 SGHRS, CDR2 YFSETQ. V lost 0 bases, J lost 6 bases, and 5 bases stayed unmatched. This CDR3 has 16 residues.